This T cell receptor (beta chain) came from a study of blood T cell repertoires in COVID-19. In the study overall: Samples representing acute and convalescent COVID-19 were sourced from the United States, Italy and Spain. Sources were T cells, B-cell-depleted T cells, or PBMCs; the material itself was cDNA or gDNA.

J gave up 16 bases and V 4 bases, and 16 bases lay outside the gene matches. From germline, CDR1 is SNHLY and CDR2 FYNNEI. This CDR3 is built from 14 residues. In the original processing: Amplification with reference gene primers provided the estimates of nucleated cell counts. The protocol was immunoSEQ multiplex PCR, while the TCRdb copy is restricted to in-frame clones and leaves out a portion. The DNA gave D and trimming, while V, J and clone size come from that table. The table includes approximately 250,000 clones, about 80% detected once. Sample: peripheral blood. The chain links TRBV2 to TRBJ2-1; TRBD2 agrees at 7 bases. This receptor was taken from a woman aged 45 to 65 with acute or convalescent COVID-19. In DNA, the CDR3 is TGTGCCAGCAGTGGGGGGGAGGGAGGCATCAACCTTTTCTTC. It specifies CASSGGEGGINLFF.